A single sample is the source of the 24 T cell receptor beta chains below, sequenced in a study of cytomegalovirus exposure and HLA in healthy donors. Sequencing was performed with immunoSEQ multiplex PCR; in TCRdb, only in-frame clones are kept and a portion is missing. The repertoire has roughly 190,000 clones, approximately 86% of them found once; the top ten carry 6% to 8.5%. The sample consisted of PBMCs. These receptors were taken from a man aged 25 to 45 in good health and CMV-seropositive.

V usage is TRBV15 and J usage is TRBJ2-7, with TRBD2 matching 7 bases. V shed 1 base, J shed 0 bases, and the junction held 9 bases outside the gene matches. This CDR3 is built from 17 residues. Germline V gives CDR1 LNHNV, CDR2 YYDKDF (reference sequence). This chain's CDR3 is CATSRVRERGDSYEQYF. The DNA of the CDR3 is TGTGCCACCAGCAGAGTTCGAGAGCGGGGCGACTCCTACGAGCAGTACTTC.

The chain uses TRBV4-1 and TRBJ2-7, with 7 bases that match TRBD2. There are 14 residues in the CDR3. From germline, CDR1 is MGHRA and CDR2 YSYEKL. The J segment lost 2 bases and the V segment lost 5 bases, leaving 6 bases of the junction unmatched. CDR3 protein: CASSFAAGTYEQYF. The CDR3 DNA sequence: TGCGCCAGCAGCTTCGCAGCGGGGACCTACGAGCAGTACTTC.

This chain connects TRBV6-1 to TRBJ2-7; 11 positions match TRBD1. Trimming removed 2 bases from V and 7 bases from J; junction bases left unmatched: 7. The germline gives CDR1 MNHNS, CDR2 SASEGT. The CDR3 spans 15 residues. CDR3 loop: CASSETGTGGLEQYF. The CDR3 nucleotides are TGTGCCAGCAGTGAAACAGGGACAGGGGGATTAGAGCAGTACTTC.

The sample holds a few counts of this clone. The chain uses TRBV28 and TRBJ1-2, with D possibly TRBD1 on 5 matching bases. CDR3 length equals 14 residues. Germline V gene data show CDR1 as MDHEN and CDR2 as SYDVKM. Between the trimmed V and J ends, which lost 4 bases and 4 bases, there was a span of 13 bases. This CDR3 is CASSSGPDLYGYTF. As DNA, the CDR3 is TGTGCCAGCAGTTCGGGACCAGATCTCTATGGCTACACCTTC.

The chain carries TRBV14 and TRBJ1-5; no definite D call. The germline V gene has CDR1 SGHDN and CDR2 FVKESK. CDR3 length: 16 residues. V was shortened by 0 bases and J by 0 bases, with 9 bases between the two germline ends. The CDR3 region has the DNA TGTGCCAGCAGCCAAGAGGGGTCAGTTAGCAATCAGCCCCAGCATTTT. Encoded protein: CASSQEGSVSNQPQHF.

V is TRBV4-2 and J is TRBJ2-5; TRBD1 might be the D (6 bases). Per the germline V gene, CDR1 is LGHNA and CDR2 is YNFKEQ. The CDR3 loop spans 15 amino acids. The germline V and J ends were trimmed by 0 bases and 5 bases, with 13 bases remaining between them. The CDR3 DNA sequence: TGTGCCAGCAGCCAAGAGTGGGGGCCTCGTGAGACCCAGTACTTC. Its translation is CASSQEWGPRETQYF.

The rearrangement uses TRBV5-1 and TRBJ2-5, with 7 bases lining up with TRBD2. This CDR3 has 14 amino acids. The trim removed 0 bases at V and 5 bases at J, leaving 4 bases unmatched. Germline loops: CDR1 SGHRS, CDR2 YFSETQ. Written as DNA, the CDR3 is TGCGCCAGCAGCTTGGTACGCGGGGGTGAGACCCAGTACTTC. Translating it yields CASSLVRGGETQYF.

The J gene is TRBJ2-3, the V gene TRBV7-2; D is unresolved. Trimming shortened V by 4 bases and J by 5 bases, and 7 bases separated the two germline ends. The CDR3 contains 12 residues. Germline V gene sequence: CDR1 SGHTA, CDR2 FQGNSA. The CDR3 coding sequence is TGTGCCAGCAGCTCAGTTGGAGATACGCAGTATTTT. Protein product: CASSSVGDTQYF. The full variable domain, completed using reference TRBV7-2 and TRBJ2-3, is GAGVSQSPSNKVTEKGKDVELRCDPISGHTALYWYRQSLGQGLEFLIYFQGNSAPDKSGLPSDRFSAERTGGSVSTLTIQRTQQEDSAVYLCASSSVGDTQYFGPGTRLTVL.

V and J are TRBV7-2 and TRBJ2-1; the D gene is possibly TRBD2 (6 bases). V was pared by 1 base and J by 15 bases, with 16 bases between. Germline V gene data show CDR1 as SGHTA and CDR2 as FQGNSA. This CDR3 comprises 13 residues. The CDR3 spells CASSLDYGSVLFF. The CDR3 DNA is TGTGCCAGCAGCTTAGATTACGGGAGCGTTCTGTTCTTC.

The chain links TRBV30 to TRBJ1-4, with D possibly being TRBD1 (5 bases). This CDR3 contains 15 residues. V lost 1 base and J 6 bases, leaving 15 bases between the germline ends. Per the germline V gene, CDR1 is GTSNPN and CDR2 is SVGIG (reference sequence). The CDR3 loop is CAWSGRGLPDEKLFF. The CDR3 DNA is TGTGCCTGGAGTGGACGGGGACTCCCAGATGAAAAACTGTTTTTT.

The CDR3 loop is CSVEDGPVDTQYF. DNA of the CDR3: TGCAGCGTTGAAGATGGTCCTGTCGATACGCAGTATTTT. The chain is built from TRBV29-1 and TRBJ2-3; D gene unclear. Between the trimmed V and J ends, which lost 0 bases and 6 bases, there was a span of 10 bases. Germline V lookup: CDR1 SQVTM, CDR2 ANQGSEA. This CDR3 region has 13 residues.

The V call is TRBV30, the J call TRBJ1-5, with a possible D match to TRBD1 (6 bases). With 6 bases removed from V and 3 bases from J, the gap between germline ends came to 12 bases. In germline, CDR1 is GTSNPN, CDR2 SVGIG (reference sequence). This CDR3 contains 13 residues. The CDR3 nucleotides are TGTGCCTGTCGACCAGGGGTCAATCAGCCCCAGCATTTT. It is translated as CACRPGVNQPQHF.

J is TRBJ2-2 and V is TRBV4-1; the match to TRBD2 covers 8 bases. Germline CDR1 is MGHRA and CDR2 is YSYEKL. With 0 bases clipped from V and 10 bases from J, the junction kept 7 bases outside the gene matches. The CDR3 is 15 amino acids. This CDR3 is CASSQDVGGAEELFF. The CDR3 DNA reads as TGCGCCAGCAGCCAAGATGTCGGGGGGGCCGAGGAGCTGTTTTTT.

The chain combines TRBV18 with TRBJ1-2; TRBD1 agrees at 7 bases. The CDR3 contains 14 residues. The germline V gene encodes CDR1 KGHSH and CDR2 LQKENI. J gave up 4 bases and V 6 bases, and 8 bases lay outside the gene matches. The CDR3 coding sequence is TGTGCCAGCTCGCCGTTGGACAGGCCCTATGGCTACACCTTC. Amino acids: CASSPLDRPYGYTF.

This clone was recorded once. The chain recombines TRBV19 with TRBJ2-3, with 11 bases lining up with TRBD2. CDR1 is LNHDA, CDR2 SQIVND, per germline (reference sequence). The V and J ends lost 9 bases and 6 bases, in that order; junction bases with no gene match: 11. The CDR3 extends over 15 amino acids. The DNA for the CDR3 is TGTGCCAGCGGGGTTTTAGCGGGAGGGCTGGATACGCAGTATTTT. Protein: CASGVLAGGLDTQYF.

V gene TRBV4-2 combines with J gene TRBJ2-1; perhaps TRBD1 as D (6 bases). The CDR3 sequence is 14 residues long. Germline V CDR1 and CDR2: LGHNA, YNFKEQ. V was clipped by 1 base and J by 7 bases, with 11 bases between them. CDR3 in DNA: TGTGCCAGCAGCCAAGGGGGGCCAGGGAATGAGCAGTTCTTC. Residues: CASSQGGPGNEQFF.

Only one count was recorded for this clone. CDR3 protein: CASRDRQSAGELFF. DNA for the CDR3: TGTGCCAGCAGGGACCGACAGTCAGCTGGAGAACTGTTTTTT. The chain combines TRBV6-1 with TRBJ1-4, with D maybe TRBD1 (5 bases). V lost 6 bases to trimming and J lost 12 bases, with 20 bases between them. Germline V gene lookup returns CDR1 MNHNS and CDR2 SASEGT. There are 14 residues in the CDR3.

The CDR3 sequence is CASSYTRGQRQPQHF. The CDR3 nucleotides read TGTGCCAGCAGTTATACCCGGGGACAAAGGCAGCCCCAGCATTTT. The V and J genes are TRBV6-5 and TRBJ1-5; tentatively, D is TRBD1 (6 bases). The CDR3 loop spans 15 amino acids. Per germline, CDR1 MNHEY and CDR2 SVGAGI. V gave up 3 bases and J gave up 7 bases, with 16 bases separating them.

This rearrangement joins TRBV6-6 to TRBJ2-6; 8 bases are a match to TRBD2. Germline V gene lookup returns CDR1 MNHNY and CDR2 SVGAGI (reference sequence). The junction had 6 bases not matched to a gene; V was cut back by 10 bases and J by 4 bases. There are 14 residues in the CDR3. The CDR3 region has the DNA TGTGCCACCGTAGCGGGGAACGGGGCCAACGTCCTGACTTTC. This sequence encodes CATVAGNGANVLTF.

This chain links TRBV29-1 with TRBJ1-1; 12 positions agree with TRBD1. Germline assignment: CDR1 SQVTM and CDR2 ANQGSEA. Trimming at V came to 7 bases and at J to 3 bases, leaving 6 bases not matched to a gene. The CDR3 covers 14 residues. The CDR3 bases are TGCAGCGCAGGGACAGGGGGCAGCTACACTGAAGCTTTCTTT. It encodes CSAGTGGSYTEAFF.

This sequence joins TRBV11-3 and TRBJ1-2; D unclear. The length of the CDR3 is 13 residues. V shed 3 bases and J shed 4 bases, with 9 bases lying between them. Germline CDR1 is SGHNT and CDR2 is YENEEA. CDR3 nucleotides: TGTGCCAGCAGCTTCCGCAGCTCCTATGGCTACACCTTC. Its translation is CASSFRSSYGYTF.

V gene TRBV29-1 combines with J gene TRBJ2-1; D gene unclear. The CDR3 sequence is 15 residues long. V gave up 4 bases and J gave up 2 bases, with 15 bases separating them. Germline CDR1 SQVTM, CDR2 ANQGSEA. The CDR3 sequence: CSVVERPLTYNEQFF. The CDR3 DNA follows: TGCAGCGTTGTCGAACGTCCTCTTACCTACAATGAGCAGTTCTTC.

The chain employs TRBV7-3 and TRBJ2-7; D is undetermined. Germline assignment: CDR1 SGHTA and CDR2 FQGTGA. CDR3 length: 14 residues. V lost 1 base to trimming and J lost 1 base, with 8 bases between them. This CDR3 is CASSLMWLSYEQYF. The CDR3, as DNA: TGTGCCAGCAGCTTAATGTGGTTATCCTACGAGCAGTACTTC.

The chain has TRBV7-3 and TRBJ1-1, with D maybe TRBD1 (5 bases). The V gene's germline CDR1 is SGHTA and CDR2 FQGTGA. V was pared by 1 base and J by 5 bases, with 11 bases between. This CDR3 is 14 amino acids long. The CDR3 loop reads CASSLMGRGTEAFF. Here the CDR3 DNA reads TGTGCCAGCAGCTTAATGGGGCGTGGGACTGAAGCTTTCTTT.